Detailed here is one T cell receptor (beta chain). This clonotype was counted at least ten times. The antigen it recognizes is unknown. No qualities accompany the bases; no much larger clone lies one base away. This sample was taken from a study of T-cell reconstitution after alpha-beta-depleted transplantation in children (dated by TCRdb to 2016 to 2018). Regarding the complete study: T-cell immune reconstitution after TCRalphabeta/CD19-depleted allogeneic hematopoietic cell transplantation in children was quantitatively tracked in the study by means of TCR repertoire profiling. Findings and caveats that apply to the study as a whole: Hyperexpanded clone frequencies declined over subsequent months; after one year, T-cell counts and TCRbeta diversity were mostly attributed to newly produced T cells. The apparently early alphabetaT-cell count recovery about two months after transplant was reportedly dependent on only several hundred rapidly expanded clones derived from non-depleted graft cells. The high TCRbeta diversity at day 60 in some patients was ascribed to recipient T cells and intrathymic progenitors that had survived conditioning.

Library prep was done by PCR. Instrument used: Illumina HiSeq 2500. TCR library preparation used molecular barcoding, with unique molecular identifiers applied to normalize quantification of the TCRbeta repertoire. Using fastp trimming at Q25 and MiXCR clonotype assembly, TCRdb reanalyzed the public sequencing data and kept in-frame beta chains. Each record represents a unique CDR3 protein, reported with the most common genes and DNA among its rows. This sample is represented by a few hundred thousand distinct CDR3 sequences; approximately 10% of them were singletons. The top ten hold over 25% of the sample. The treatment or condition label for this specimen denotes: allogeneic hematopoietic cell transplantation with graft depleted of TCRalphabeta T cells and CD19 B cells. The transplant recipients were children given TCRalphabeta/CD19-depleted allogeneic hematopoietic cell grafts. V is trimmed back by 4 bases and J by 0 bases, and the junction contains 16 bases that no gene match accounts for. The CDR3 goes from the cysteine to the phenylalanine over 20 residues. CDR3 DNA only is kept here, 60 bases in frame from base 1. The germline V gene provides CDR1 MDHEN and CDR2 SYDVKM.

The sequencing used PBMCs, collected before TCRalphabeta/CD19-depleted stem cell transplant. The chain is assembled from TRBV28 and TRBJ2-1; TRBD2 fits 9 bases in the junction. This clonotype originated in a child in the first two years of life with acute myeloid leukemia, due to receive a stem cell transplant. The base sequence is TGTGCCAGCAGTTCGATCCCCGGGACTAGCTACAGGAGCTCCTACAATGAGCAGTTCTTC. Its protein is CASSSIPGTSYRSSYNEQFF.